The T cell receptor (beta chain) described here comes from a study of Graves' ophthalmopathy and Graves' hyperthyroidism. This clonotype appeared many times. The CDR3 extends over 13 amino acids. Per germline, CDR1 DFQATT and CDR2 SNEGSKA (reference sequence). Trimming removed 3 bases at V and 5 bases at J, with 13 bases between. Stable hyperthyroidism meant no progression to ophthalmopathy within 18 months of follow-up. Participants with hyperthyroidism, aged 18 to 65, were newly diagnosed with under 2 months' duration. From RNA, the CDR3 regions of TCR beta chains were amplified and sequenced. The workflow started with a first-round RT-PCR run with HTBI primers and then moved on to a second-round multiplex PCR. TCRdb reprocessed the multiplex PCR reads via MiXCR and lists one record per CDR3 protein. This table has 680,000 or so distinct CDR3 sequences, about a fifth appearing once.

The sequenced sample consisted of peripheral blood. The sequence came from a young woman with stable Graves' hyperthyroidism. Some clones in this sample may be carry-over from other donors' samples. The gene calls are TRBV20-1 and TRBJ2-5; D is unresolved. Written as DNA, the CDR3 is TGCAGTGCTAGTATGAAGGTTCCGGAGACCCAGTACTTC. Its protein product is CSASMKVPETQYF.